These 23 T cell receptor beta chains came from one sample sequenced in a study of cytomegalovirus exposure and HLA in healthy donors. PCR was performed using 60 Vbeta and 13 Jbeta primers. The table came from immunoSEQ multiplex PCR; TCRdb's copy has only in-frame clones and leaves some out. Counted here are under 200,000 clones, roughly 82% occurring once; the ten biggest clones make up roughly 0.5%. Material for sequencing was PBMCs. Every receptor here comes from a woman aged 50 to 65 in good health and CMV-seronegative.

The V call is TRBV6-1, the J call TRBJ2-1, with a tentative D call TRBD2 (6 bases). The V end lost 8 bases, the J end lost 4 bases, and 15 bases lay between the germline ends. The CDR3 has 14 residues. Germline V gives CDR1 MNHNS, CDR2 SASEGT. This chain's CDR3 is CASRRDSRYNEQFF. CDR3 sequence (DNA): TGTGCCAGCCGACGGGACTCCCGGTACAATGAGCAGTTCTTC.

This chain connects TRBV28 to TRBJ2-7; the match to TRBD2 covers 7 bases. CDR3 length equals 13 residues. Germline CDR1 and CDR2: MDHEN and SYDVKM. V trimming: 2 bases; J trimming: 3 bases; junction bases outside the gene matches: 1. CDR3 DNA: TGTGCCAGCAGTTTAGGGGGGGTCTACGAGCAGTACTTC. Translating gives CASSLGGVYEQYF.

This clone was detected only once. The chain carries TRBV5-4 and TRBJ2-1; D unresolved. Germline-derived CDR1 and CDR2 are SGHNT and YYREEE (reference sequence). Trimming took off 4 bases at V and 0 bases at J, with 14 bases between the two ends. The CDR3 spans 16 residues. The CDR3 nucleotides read TGTGCCAGCAGCCATCTGAACCCCAGCTCCTACAATGAGCAGTTCTTC. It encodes CASSHLNPSSYNEQFF. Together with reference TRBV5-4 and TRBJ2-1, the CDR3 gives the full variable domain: ETGVTQSPTHLIKTRGQQVTLRCSSQSGHNTVSWYQQALGQGPQFIFQYYREEENGRGNFPPRFSGLQFPNYSSELNVNALELDDSALYLCASSHLNPSSYNEQFFGPGTRLTVL.

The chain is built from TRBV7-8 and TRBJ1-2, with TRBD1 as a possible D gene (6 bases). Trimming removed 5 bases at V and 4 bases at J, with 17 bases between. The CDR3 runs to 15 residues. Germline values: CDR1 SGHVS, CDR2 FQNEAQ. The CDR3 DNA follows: TGTGCCAGCAGCCCACAGGGTCAGGGCGGCTATGGCTACACCTTC. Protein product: CASSPQGQGGYGYTF.

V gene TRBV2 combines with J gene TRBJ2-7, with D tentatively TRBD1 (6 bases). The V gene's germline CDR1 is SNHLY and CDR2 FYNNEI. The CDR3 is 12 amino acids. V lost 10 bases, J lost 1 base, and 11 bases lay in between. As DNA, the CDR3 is TGTGCCACATCACAGGGTTCCTACGAGCAGTACTTC. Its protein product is CATSQGSYEQYF.

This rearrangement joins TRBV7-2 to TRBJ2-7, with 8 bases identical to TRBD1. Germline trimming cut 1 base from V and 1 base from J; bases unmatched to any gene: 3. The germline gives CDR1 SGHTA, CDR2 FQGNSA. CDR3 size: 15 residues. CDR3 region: CASSLDRGVSYEQYF. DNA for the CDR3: TGTGCCAGCAGCTTAGACAGGGGGGTTTCCTACGAGCAGTACTTC.

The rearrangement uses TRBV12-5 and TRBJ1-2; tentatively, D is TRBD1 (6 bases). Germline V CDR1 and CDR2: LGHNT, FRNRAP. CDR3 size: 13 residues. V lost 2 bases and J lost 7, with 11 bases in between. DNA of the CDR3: TGTGCTAGTGGTTTGCCTACAGGGATTGGCTACACCTTC. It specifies CASGLPTGIGYTF.

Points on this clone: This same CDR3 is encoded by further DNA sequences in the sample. CDR3 coding DNA: TGTGCCAGCAGTCAGGACAGCCAGAACACTGAAGCTTTCTTT. Its translation is CASSQDSQNTEAFF. The J gene is TRBJ1-1, the V gene TRBV6-4; D is perhaps TRBD1 (6 bases). The CDR3 consists of 14 residues. Germline CDR1 MRHNA, CDR2 SNTAGT. V gave up 5 bases and J gave up 1 base, with 11 bases separating them.

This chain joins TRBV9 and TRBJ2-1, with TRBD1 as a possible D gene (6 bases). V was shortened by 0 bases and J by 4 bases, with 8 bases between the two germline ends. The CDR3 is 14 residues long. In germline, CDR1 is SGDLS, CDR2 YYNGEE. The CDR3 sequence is CASSVGGGYNEQFF. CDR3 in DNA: TGTGCCAGCAGCGTAGGAGGGGGTTACAATGAGCAGTTCTTC. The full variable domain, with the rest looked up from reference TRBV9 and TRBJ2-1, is DSGVTQTPKHLITATGQRVTLRCSPRSGDLSVYWYQQSLDQGLQFLIQYYNGEERAKGNILERFSAQQFPDLHSELNLSSLELGDSALYFCASSVGGGYNEQFFGPGTRLTVL.

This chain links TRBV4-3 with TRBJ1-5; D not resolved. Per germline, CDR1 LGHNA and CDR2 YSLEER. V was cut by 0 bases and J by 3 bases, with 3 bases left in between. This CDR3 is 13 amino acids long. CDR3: CASSQDLNQPQHF. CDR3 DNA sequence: TGCGCCAGCAGCCAAGATCTCAATCAGCCCCAGCATTTT.

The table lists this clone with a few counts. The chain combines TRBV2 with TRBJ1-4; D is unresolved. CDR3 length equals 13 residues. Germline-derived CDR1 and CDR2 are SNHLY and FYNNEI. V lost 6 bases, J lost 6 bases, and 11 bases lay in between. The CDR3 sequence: CASRQFLYEKLFF. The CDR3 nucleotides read TGTGCCAGCAGACAGTTCTTGTATGAAAAACTGTTTTTT. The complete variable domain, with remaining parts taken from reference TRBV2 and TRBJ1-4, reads EPEVTQTPSHQVTQMGQEVILRCVPISNHLYFYWYRQILGQKVEFLVSFYNNEISEKSEIFDDQFSVERPDGSNFTLKIRSTKLEDSAMYFCASRQFLYEKLFFGSGTQLSVL.

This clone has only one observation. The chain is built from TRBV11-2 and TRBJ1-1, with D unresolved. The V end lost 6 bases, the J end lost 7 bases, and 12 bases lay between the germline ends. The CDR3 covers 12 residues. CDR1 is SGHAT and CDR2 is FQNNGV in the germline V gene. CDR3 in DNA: TGTGCCAGCAGAACGATGAGCAATGAAGCTTTCTTT. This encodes CASRTMSNEAFF.

The CDR3 spells CASSSATGKEYF. As DNA, the CDR3 is TGTGCCAGCAGCTCCGCCACAGGGAAGGAGTACTTC. The rearrangement uses TRBV11-2 and TRBJ2-7; weak D call: TRBD1 (6 bases). The CDR3 has 12 residues. CDR1 is SGHAT and CDR2 is FQNNGV in the germline V gene. Trimming took off 4 bases at V and 11 bases at J, with 15 bases between the two ends.

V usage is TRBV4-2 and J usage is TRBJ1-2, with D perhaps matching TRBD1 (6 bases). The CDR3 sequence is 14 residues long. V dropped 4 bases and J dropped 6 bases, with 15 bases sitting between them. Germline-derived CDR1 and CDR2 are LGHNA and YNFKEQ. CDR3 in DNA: TGTGCCAGCAGCCCAGCAGGGGCACCAGATGGCTACACCTTC. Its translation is CASSPAGAPDGYTF.

CDR3 sequence: CASSLQGRVLGDTQYF. As DNA, the CDR3 is TGTGCCAGCAGTTTACAGGGAAGAGTTCTCGGAGATACGCAGTATTTT. V usage is TRBV28 and J usage is TRBJ2-3; the D gene is possibly TRBD1 (5 bases). Germline CDR1 MDHEN, CDR2 SYDVKM. This CDR3 comprises 16 residues. V dropped 2 bases and J dropped 5 bases, with 17 bases sitting between them.

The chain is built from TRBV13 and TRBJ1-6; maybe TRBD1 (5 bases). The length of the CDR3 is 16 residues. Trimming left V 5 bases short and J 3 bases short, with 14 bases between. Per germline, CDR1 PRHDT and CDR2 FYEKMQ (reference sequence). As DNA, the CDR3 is TGTGCCAGCAGCCAAACTACAGGAAACTATAATTCACCCCTCCACTTT. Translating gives CASSQTTGNYNSPLHF.

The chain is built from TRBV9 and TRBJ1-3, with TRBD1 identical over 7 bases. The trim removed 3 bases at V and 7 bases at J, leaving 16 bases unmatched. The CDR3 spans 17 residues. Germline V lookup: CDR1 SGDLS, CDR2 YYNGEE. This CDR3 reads CASSETQGTNHGNTIYF. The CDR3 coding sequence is TGTGCCAGCAGCGAGACACAGGGGACAAATCACGGGAACACCATATATTTT.

CDR3 DNA: TGTGCCAGCAGCGCGGGTCAGGGTGACTATGGCTACACCTTC. Translating gives CASSAGQGDYGYTF. The chain carries TRBV9 and TRBJ1-2; a weak D match, TRBD1 (5 bases). Germline V CDR1 and CDR2: SGDLS, YYNGEE. The CDR3 consists of 14 residues. With 3 bases removed from V and 3 bases from J, the gap between germline ends came to 12 bases.

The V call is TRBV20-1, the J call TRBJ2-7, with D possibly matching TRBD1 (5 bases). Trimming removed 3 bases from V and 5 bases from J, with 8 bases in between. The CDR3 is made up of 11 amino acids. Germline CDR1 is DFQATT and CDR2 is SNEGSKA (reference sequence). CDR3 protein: CSASPGNEQYF. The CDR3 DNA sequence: TGCAGTGCTAGTCCAGGGAACGAGCAGTACTTC.

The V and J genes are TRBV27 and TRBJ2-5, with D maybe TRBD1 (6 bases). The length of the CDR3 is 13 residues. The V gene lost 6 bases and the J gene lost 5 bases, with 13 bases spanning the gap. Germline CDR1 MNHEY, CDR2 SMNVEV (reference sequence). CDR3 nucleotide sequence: TGTGCCAGCAGCCAACAGGGTCGGGAGACCCAGTACTTC. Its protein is CASSQQGRETQYF.

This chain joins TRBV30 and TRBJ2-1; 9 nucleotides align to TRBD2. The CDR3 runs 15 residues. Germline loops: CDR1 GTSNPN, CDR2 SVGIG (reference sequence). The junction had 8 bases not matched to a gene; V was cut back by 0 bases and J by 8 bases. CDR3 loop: CAWSVHSGSHHEQFF. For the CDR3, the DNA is TGTGCCTGGAGTGTACATAGCGGGAGTCATCATGAGCAGTTCTTC.

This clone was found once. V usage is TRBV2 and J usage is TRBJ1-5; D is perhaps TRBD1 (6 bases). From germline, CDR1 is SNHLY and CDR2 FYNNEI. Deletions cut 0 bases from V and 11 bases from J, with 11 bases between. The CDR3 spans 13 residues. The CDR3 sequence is CASSEARGPSQHF. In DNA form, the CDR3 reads TGTGCCAGCAGTGAAGCGCGGGGGCCATCCCAGCATTTT.

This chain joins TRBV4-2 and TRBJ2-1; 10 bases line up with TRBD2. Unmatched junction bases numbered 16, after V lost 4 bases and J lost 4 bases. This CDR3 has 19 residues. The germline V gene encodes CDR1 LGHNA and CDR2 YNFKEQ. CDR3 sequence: CASSRGASGRIIAYNEQFF. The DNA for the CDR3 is TGTGCCAGCAGCCGAGGGGCTAGCGGGAGAATCATAGCGTACAATGAGCAGTTCTTC.